The sequence of this T cell receptor (beta chain) was determined in a study of cytomegalovirus exposure and HLA in healthy donors. 60 Vbeta and 13 Jbeta primers were used in PCR. In the source study's methods: Later, 65 million to 85 million unique TCR beta chains were counted in an analysis, and 8.5 million to 13 million of them were shared. Sequencing was performed with immunoSEQ multiplex PCR; in TCRdb, only in-frame clones are kept and a portion is missing. V and J calls and clone size follow that table, whereas D and trimming were derived from the DNA. The sample lists 200,000 or so clones, about 80% occurring once. The trim removed 6 bases at V and 2 bases at J, leaving 6 bases unmatched. CDR3 length equals 14 residues. Germline CDR1 is LNHDA and CDR2 is SQIVND (reference sequence).

The sequencing input was PBMCs. The receptor was derived from a woman aged 18-29 years in good health and CMV-seropositive. The chain employs TRBV19 and TRBJ1-2, with 7 bases that match TRBD1. The chain's CDR3 is CASRDRFSNYGYTF. In DNA form, the CDR3 reads TGTGCCAGTAGGGACAGGTTCTCAAACTATGGCTACACCTTC.